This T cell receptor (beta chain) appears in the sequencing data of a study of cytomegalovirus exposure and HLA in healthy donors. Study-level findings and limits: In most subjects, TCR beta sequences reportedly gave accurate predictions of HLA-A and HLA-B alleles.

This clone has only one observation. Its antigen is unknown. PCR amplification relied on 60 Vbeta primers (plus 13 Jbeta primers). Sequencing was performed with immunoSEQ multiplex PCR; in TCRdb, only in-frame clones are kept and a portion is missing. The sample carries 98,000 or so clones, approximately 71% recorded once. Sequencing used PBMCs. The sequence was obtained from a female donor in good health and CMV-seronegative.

In DNA form, the CDR3 reads TGTGCCAGCAGCGTAGGAATTGCCGTGCGGGACAGGGATGAAAAACTGTTTTTT. Amino acid sequence: CASSVGIAVRDRDEKLFF. The chain has TRBV9 and TRBJ1-4, with 9 bases that match TRBD1. The CDR3 is made up of 18 amino acids. CDR1 is SGDLS, CDR2 YYNGEE, per germline. V lost 0 bases, J lost 6 bases, and 12 bases stayed unmatched.